This TCR beta chain stems from a study of shared T cell receptors in the human thymus. The CDR3 is 15 residues long. Germline CDR1 and CDR2: MNHEY and SVGAGI. Trimming shortened V by 6 bases and J by 5 bases, and 18 bases separated the two germline ends. Produced via immunoSEQ multiplex PCR; TCRdb's table is partial and in-frame only. The table lists roughly 660,000 clones, roughly 90% of them singletons. The same sample was also studied in work on human thymus T cells. Turning to that study: It was healthy Finnish infants having corrective surgery for congenital heart defects who were the donors. Resections from corrective heart surgery supplied the thymus tissue. A high degree of thymic repertoire overlap among unrelated individuals was reported in related research.

The sample comprised thymocytes. This clonotype originated in a boy under three years old with a congenital heart defect. The gene calls are TRBV6-5 and TRBJ2-3, with TRBD1 as a possible D gene (5 bases). The chain's CDR3 is CASSLIQGKVDTQYF. The DNA of the CDR3 is TGTGCCAGCAGCCTCATTCAGGGAAAGGTAGATACGCAGTATTTT.